These 2 T cell receptor beta chains share one sample of origin, sequenced in a study of blood T cell repertoires in COVID-19 (dated by TCRdb to about 2020). The library was prepared using the immunoSEQ multiplex PCR assay. The immuneACCESS repertoire file appears here via TCRdb, limited to in-frame rearrangements. These files lack a portion of the clones; in checked studies, under half of the deficit traces to unresolved V genes, and the cause of the others is not known. Here the sample has 250,000 to 300,000 clones; 86% occur a single time. The top ten constitute around 12% of the sample. What was sequenced was peripheral blood. These receptors were taken from a woman aged 70-85 years with COVID-19, enrolled during active disease.

This clone appeared a single time. This rearrangement joins TRBV7-2 to TRBJ1-3, with 11 bases fitting TRBD1. V was pared by 0 bases and J by 4 bases, with 2 bases of the junction left unmatched. The V gene's germline CDR1 is SGHTA and CDR2 FQGNSA. This CDR3 has 16 residues. The CDR3 coding sequence is TGTGCCAGCAGCTTAGCAAGGACAGGGGGCGGAAACACCATATATTTT. As protein: CASSLARTGGGNTIYF. The full variable domain, completed using reference TRBV7-2 and TRBJ1-3, is GAGVSQSPSNKVTEKGKDVELRCDPISGHTALYWYRQSLGQGLEFLIYFQGNSAPDKSGLPSDRFSAERTGGSVSTLTIQRTQQEDSAVYLCASSLARTGGGNTIYFGEGSWLTVV.

J is TRBJ1-1 and V is TRBV5-8; D perhaps matches TRBD1 (5 bases). CDR3 length equals 16 residues. Trimming left V 2 bases short and J 1 base short, with 15 bases between. The germline gives CDR1 SGHTS, CDR2 YDEGEE. The DNA for the CDR3 is TGTGCCAGCAGCTTTTCCCTCGGACACCCGAACACTGAAGCTTTCTTT. As protein: CASSFSLGHPNTEAFF.